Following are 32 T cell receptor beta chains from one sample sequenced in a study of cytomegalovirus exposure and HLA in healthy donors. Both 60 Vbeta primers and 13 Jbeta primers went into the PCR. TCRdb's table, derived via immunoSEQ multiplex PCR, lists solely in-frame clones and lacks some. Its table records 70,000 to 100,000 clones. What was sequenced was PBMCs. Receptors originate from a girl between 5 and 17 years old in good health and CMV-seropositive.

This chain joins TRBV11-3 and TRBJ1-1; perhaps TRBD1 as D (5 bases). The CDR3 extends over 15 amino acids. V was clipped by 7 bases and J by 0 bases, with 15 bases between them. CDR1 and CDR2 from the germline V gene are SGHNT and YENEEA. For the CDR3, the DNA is TGTGCCAGCACCCGTGGGGCGGGGGTGAACACTGAAGCTTTCTTT. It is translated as CASTRGAGVNTEAFF.

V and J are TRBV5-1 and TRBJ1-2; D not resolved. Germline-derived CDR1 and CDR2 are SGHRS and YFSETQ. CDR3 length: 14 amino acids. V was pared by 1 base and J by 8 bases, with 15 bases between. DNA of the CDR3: TGCGCCAGCAGCTTGAAAAAACGGTTCAAGGGCTACACCTTC. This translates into CASSLKKRFKGYTF.

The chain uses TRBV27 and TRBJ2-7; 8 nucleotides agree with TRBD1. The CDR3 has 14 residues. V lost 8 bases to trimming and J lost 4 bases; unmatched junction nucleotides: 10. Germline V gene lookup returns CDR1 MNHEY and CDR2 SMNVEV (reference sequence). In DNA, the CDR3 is TGTGCCAGCGGGCGGGGACAGGCACAATACGAGCAGTACTTC. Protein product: CASGRGQAQYEQYF.

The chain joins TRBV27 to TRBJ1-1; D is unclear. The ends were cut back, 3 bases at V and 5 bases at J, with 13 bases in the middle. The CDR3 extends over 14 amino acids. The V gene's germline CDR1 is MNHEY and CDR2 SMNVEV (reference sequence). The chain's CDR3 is CASSFRGLGTEAFF. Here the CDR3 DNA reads TGTGCCAGCAGTTTCCGGGGATTGGGAACTGAAGCTTTCTTT.

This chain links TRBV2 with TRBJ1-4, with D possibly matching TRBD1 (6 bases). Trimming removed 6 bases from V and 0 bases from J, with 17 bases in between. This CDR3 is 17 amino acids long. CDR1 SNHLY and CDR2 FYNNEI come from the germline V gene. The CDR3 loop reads CASSAEIYRATNEKLFF. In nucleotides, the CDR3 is TGTGCCAGCAGCGCTGAAATTTACAGGGCAACTAATGAAAAACTGTTTTTT.

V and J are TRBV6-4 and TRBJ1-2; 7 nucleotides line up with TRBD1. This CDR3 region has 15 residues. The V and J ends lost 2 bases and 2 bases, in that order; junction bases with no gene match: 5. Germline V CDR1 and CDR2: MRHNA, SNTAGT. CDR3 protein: CASSDPSTGNYGYTF. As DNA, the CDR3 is TGTGCCAGCAGTGACCCCTCGACAGGGAACTATGGCTACACCTTC.

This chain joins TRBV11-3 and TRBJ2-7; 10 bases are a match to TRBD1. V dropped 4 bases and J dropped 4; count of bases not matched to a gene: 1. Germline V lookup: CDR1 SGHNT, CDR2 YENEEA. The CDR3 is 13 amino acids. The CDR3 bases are TGTGCCAGCAGCTCGGGACAGGGGTACGAGCAGTACGTC. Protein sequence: CASSSGQGYEQYV.

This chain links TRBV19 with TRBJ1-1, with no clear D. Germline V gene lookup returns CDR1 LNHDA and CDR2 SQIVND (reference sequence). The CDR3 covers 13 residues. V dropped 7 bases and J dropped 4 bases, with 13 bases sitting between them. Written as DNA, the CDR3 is TGTGCCAGTAAGCGACTGACTAGCACTGAAGCTTTCTTT. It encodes CASKRLTSTEAFF.

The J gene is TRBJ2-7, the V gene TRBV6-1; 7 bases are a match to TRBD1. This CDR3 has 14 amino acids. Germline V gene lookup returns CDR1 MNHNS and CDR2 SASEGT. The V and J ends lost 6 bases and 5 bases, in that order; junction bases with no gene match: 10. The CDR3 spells CASRKAGGINEQYV. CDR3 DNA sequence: TGTGCCAGCAGGAAAGCAGGGGGAATAAACGAGCAGTACGTC.

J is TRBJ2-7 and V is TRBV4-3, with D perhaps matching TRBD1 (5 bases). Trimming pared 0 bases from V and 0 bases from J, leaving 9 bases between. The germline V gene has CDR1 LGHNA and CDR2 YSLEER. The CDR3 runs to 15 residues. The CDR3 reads CASSQDRGSSYEQYF. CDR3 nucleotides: TGCGCCAGCAGCCAAGATAGGGGCAGCTCCTACGAGCAGTACTTC.

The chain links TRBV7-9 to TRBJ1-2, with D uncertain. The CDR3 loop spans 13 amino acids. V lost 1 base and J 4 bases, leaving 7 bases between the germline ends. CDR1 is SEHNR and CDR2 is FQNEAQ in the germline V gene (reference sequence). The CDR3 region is CASSLGGSYGYTF. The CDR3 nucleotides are TGTGCCAGCAGCTTAGGTGGGAGCTATGGCTACACCTTC.

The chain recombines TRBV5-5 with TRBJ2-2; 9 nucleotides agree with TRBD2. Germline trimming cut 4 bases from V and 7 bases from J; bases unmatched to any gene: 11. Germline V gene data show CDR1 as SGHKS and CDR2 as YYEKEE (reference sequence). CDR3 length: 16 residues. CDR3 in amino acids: CASSPRPGLAGGELFF. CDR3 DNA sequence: TGTGCCAGCAGCCCCAGACCGGGACTAGCCGGCGGGGAGCTGTTTTTT.

The CDR3 loop reads CASSEGANEQFF. Here the CDR3 DNA reads TGTGCCAGCAGTGAAGGGGCGAATGAGCAGTTCTTC. This rearrangement joins TRBV6-1 to TRBJ2-1; D uncertain. CDR3 length: 12 residues. Germline assignment: CDR1 MNHNS and CDR2 SASEGT. Trimming left V 1 base short and J 7 bases short, with 5 bases between.

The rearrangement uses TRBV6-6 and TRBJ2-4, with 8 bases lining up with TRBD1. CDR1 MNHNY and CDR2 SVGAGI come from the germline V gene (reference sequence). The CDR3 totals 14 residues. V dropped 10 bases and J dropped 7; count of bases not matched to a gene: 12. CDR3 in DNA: TGTGCCACTGACCACGGACAGGGTACCAACATTCAGTACTTC. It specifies CATDHGQGTNIQYF.

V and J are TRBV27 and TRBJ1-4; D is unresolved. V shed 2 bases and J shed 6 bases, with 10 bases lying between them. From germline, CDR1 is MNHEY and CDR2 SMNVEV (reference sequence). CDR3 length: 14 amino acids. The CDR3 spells CASSLPGSDEKLFF. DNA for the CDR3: TGTGCCAGCAGTTTACCCGGGTCGGATGAAAAACTGTTTTTT.

CDR3 amino acids: CASSLEQGLAGYTF. The CDR3 DNA reads as TGTGCCAGCAGCTTAGAGCAGGGTCTGGCTGGCTACACCTTC. The J gene is TRBJ1-2, the V gene TRBV7-9, with a possible D match to TRBD1 (5 bases). This CDR3 comprises 14 residues. CDR1 and CDR2 (germline): SEHNR, FQNEAQ (reference sequence). V was pared by 1 base and J by 7 bases, with 13 bases between. Using reference TRBV7-9 and TRBJ1-2 for the parts outside the CDR3, the full variable domain is DTGVSQNPRHKITKRGQNVTFRCDPISEHNRLYWYRQTLGQGPEFLTYFQNEAQLEKSRLLSDRFSAERPKGSFSTLEIQRTEQGDSAMYLCASSLEQGLAGYTFGSGTRLTVV.

This chain's CDR3 is CASSPRGDSYTGELFF. For the CDR3, the DNA is TGTGCCAGCAGCCCACGCGGGGACTCCTACACCGGGGAGCTGTTTTTT. V gene TRBV9 combines with J gene TRBJ2-2, with D possibly matching TRBD2 (6 bases). The germline V gene has CDR1 SGDLS and CDR2 YYNGEE. The length of the CDR3 is 16 residues. Trimming removed 4 bases from V and 3 bases from J, with 16 bases in between.

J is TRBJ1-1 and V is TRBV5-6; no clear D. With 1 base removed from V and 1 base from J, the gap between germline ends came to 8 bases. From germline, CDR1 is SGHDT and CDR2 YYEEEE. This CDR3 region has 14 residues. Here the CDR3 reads CASSLRQENTEAFF. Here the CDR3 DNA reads TGTGCCAGCAGCTTGCGGCAGGAGAACACTGAAGCTTTCTTT.

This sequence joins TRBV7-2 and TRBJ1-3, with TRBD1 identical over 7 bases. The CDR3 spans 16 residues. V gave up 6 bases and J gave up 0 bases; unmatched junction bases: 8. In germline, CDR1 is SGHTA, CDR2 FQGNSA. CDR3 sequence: CASRPTQGNSGNTIYF. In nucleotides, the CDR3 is TGTGCCAGCAGACCCACACAGGGGAACTCTGGAAACACCATATATTTT.

The CDR3 here is CASSSGLAGGKYEQYV. In nucleotides, the CDR3 is TGTGCCAGCAGTTCAGGACTAGCGGGGGGAAAGTACGAGCAGTACGTC. The rearrangement uses TRBV27 and TRBJ2-7, with 14 bases matching TRBD2. This CDR3 contains 16 residues. Germline assignment: CDR1 MNHEY and CDR2 SMNVEV (reference sequence). Trimming cost V 4 bases and J 4 bases; bases outside gene matches: 6.

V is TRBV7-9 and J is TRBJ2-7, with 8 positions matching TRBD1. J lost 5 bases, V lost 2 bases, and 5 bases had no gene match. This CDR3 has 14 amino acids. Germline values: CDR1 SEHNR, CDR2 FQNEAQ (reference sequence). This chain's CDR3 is CASSLRGQVHEQYF. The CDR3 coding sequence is TGTGCCAGCAGCTTAAGGGGACAGGTCCACGAGCAGTACTTC.

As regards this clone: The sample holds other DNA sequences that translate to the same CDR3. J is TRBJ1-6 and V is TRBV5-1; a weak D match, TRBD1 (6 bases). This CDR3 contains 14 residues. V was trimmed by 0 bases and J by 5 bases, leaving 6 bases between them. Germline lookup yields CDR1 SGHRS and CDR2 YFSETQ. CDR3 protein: CASSLGQDNSPLHF. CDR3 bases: TGCGCCAGCAGCTTGGGACAGGATAATTCACCCCTCCACTTT.

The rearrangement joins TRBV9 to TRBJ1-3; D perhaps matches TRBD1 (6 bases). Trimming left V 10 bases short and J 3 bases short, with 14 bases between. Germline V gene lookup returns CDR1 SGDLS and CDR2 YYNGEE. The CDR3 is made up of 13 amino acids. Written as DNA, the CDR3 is TGTGCCGACAACAGGGCCTGTGGAAACACCATATATTTT. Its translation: CADNRACGNTIYF. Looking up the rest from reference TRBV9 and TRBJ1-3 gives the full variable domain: DSGVTQTPKHLITATGQRVTLRCSPRSGDLSVYWYQQSLDQGLQFLIQYYNGEERAKGNILERFSAQQFPDLHSELNLSSLELGDSALYFCADNRACGNTIYFGEGSWLTVV.

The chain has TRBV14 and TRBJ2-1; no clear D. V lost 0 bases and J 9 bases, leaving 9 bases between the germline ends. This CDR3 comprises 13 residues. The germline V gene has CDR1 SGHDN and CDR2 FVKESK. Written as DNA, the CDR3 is TGTGCCAGCAGCCAAGATCTAGTGTCTGAGCAGTTCTTC. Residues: CASSQDLVSEQFF. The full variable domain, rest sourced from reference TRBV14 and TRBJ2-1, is EAGVTQFPSHSVIEKGQTVTLRCDPISGHDNLYWYRRVMGKEIKFLLHFVKESKQDESGMPNNRFLAERTGGTYSTLKVQPAELEDSGVYFCASSQDLVSEQFFGPGTRLTVL.

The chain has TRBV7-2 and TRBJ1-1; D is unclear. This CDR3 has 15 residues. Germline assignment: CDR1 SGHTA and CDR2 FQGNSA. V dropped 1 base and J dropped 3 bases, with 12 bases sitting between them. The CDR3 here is CASSLVTTRYTEAFF. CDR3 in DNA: TGTGCCAGCAGCTTAGTCACCACTCGTTACACTGAAGCTTTCTTT.

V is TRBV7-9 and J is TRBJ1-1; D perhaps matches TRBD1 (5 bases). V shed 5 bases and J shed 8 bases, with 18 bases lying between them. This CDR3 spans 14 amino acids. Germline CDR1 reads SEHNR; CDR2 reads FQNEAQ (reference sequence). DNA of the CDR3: TGTGCCAGCAGCCAAGGCGGGGGGTTAAGGGAAGCTTTCTTT. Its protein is CASSQGGGLREAFF.

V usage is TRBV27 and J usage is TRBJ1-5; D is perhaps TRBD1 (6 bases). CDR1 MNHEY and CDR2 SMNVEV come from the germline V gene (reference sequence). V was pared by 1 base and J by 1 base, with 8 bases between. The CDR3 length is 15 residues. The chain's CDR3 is CASSLYTGSNQPQHF. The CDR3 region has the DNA TGTGCCAGCAGTTTATATACAGGGAGCAATCAGCCCCAGCATTTT.

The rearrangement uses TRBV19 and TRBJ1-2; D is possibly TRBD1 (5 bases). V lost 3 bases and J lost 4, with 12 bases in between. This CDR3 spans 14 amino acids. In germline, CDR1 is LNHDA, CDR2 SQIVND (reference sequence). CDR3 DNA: TGTGCCAGTAGTATGATTGGGGCAGCCTATGGCTACACCTTC. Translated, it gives CASSMIGAAYGYTF.

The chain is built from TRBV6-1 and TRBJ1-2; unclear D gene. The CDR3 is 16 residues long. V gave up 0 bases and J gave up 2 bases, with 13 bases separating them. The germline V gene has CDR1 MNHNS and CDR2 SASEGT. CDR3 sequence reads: CASSEAQAGLNYGYTF. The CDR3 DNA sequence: TGTGCCAGCAGTGAAGCGCAGGCAGGATTAAACTATGGCTACACCTTC.

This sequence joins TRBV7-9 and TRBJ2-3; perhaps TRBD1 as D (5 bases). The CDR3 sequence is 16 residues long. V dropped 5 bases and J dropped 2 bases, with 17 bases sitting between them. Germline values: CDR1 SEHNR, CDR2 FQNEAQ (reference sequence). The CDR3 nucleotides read TGTGCCAGCAGCATCCAAGGGGAATACAACACAGATACGCAGTATTTT. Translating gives CASSIQGEYNTDTQYF.

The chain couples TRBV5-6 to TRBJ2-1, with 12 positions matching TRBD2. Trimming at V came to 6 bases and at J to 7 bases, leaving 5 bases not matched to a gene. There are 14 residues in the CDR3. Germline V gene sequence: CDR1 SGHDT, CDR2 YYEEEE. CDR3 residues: CASNLAGGMNEQFF. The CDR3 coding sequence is TGTGCCAGCAACCTAGCGGGGGGGATGAATGAGCAGTTCTTC.

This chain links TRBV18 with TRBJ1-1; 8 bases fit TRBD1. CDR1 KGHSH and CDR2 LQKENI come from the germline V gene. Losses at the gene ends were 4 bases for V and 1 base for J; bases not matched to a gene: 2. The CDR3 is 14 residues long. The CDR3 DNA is TGTGCCAGCTCACAGACAGGGGCGAACACTGAAGCTTTCTTT. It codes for CASSQTGANTEAFF.